This T cell receptor (beta chain) was identified in a study of blood T cell repertoires in COVID-19. Study-level background: COVID-19 samples, acute and convalescent, were from the United States, Italy and Spain. T cells, B-cell-depleted T cells, or PBMCs supplied cDNA or gDNA.

In the authors' workflow: From reference gene primer amplification, estimates of nucleated cell counts were derived. The protocol was immunoSEQ multiplex PCR, while the TCRdb copy is restricted to in-frame clones and leaves out a portion. V and J calls and clone size are copied from that table; D and trimming were computed from the DNA. The sample consists of under 95,000 clones, approximately 86% of them appearing once. Germline V gives CDR1 MNHNS, CDR2 SASEGT. V trimming: 7 bases; J trimming: 4 bases; junction bases outside the gene matches: 7. The CDR3 covers 14 residues. In its sample, this clone was seen once.

The rearrangement uses TRBV6-1 and TRBJ2-3; TRBD1 agrees at 8 bases. Sequencing used peripheral blood. The clonotype was recovered from an elderly woman with acute or convalescent COVID-19. CDR3 nucleotide sequence: TGTGCCAGCACTGGGACAGGTGGTTCAGATACGCAGTATTTT. Residues: CASTGTGGSDTQYF.